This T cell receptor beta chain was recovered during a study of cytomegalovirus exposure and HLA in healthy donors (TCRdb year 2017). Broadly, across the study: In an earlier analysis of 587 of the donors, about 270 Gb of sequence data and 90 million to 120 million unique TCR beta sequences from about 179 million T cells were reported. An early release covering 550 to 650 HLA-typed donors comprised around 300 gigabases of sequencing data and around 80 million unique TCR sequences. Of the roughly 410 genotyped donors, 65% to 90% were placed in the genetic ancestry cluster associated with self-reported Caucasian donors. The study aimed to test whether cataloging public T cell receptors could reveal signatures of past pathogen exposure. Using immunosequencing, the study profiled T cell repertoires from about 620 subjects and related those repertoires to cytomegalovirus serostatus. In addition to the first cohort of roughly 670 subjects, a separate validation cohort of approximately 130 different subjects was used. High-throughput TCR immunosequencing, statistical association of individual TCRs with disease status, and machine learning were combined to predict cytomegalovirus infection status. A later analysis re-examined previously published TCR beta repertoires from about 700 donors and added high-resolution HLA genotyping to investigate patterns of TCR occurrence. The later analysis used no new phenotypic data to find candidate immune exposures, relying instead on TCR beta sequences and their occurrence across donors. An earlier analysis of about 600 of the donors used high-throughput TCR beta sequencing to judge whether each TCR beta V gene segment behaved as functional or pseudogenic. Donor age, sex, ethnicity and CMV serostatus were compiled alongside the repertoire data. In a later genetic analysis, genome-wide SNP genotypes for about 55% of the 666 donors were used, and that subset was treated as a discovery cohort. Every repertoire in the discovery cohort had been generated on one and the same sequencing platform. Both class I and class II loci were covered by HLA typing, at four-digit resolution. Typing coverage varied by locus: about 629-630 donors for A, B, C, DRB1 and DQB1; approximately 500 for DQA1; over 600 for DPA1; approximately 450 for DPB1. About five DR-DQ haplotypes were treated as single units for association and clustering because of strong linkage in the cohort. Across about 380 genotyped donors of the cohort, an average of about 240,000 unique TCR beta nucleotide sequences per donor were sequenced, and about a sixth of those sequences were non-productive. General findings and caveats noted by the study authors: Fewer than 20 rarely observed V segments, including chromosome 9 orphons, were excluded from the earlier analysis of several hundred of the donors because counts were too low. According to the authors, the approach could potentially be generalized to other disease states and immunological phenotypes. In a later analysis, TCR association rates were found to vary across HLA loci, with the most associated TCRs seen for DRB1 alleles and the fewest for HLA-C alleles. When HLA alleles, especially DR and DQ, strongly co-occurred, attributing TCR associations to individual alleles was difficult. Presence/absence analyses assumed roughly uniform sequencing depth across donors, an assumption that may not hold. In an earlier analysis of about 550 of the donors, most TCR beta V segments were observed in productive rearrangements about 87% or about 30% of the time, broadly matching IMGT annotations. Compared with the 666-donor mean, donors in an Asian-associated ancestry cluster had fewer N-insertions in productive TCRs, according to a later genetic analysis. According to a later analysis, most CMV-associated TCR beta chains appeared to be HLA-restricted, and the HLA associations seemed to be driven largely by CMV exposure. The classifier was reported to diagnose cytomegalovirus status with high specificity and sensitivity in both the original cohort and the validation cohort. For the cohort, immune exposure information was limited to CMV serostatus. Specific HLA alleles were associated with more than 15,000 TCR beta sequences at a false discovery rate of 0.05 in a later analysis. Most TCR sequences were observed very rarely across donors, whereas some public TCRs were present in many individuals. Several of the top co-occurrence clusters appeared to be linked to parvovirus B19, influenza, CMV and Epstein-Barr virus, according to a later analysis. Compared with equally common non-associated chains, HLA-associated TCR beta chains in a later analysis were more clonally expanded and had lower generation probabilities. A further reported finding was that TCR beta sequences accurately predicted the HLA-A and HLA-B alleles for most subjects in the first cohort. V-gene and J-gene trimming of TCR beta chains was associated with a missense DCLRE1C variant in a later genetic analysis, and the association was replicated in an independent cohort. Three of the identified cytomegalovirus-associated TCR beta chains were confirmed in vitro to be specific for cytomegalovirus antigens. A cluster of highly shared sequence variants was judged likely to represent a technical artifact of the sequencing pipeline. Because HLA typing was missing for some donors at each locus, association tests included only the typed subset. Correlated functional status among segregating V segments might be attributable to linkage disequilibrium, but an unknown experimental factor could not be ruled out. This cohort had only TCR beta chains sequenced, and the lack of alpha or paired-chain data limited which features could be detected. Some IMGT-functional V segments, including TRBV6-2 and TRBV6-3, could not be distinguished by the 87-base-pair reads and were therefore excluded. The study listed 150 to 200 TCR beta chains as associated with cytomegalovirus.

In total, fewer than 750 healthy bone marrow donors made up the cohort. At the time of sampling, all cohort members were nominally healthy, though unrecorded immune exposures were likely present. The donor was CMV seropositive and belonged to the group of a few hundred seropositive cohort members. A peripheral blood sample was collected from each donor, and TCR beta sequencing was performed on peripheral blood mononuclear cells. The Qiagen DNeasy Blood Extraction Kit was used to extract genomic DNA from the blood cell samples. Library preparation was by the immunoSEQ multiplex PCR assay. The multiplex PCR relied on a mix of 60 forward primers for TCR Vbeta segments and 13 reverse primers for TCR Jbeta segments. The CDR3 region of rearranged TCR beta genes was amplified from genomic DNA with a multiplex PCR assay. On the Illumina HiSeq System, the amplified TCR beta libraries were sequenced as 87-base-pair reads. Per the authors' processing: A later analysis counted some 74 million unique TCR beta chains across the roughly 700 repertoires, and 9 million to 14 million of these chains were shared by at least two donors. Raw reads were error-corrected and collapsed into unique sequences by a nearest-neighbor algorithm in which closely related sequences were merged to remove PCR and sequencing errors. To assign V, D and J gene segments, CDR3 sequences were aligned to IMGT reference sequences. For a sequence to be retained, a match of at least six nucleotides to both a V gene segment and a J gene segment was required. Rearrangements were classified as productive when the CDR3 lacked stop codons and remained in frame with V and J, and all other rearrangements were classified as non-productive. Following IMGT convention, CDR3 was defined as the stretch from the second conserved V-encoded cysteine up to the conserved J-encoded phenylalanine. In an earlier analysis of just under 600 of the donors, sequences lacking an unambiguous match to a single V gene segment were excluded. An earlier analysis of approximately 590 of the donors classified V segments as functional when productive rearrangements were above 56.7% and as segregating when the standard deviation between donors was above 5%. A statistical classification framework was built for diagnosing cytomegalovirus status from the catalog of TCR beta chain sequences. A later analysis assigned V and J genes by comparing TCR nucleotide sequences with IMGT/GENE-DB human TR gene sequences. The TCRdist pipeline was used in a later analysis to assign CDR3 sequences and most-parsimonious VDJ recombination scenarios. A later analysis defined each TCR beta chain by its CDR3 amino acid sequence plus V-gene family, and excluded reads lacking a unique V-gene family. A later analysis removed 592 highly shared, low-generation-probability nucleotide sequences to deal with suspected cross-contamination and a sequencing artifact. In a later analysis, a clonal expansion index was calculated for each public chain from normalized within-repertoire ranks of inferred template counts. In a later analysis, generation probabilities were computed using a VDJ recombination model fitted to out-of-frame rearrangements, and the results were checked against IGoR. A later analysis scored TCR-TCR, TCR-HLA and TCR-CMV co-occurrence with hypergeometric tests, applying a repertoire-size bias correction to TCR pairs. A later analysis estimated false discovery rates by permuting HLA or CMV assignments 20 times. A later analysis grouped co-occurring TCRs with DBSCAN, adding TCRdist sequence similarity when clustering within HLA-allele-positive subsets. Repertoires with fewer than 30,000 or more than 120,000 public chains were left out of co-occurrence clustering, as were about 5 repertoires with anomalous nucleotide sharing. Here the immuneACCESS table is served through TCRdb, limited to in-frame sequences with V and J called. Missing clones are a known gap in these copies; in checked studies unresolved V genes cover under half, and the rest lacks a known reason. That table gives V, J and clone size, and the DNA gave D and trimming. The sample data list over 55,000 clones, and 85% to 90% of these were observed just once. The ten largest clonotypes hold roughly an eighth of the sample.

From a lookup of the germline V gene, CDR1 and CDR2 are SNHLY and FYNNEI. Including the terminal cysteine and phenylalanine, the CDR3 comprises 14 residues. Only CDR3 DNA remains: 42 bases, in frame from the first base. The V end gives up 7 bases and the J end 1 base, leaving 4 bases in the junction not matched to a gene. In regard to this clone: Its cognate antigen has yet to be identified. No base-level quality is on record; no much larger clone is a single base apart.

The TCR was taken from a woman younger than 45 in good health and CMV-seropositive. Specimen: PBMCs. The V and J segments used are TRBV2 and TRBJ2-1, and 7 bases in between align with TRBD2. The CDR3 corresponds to CASMDSGSYNEQFF. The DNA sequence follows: TGTGCCAGCATGGATAGCGGGTCCTACAATGAGCAGTTCTTC.